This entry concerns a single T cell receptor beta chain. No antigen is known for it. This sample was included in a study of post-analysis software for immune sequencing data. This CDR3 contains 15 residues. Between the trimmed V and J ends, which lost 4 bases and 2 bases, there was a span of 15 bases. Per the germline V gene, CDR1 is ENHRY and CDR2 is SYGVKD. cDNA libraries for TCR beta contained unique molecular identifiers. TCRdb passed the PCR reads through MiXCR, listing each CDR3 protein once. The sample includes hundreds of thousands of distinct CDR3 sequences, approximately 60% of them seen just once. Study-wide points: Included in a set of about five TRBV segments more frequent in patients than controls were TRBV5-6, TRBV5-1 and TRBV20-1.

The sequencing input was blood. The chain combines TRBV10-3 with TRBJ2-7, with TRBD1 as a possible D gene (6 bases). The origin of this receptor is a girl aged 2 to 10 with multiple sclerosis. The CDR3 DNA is TGTGCCATCAGTGGGGACAATCAAACCCCCTACGAGCAGTACTTC. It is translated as CAISGDNQTPYEQYF.